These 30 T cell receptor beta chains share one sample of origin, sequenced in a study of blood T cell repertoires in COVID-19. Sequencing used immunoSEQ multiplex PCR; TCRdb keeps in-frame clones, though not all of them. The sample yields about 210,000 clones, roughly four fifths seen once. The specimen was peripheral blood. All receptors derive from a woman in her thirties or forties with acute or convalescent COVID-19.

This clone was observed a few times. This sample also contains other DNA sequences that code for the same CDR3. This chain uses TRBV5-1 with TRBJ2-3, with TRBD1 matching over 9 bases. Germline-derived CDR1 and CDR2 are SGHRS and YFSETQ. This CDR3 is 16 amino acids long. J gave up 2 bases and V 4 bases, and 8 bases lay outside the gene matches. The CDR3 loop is CASSPTGTGYTDTQYF. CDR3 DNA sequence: TGCGCCAGCAGCCCGACCGGGACAGGGTACACAGATACGCAGTATTTT.

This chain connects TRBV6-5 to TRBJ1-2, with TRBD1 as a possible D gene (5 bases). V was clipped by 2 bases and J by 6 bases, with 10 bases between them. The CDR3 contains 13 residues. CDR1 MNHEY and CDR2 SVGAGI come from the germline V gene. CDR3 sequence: CASSYGGANGYTF. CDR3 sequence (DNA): TGTGCCAGCAGTTACGGTGGGGCCAATGGCTACACCTTC.

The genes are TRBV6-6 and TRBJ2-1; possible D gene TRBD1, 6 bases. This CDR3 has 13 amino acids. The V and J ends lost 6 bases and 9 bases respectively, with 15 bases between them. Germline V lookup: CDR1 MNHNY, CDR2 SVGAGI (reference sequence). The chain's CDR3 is CASSPGARGEQFF. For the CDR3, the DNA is TGTGCCAGCAGCCCCGGGGCCAGGGGTGAGCAGTTCTTC.

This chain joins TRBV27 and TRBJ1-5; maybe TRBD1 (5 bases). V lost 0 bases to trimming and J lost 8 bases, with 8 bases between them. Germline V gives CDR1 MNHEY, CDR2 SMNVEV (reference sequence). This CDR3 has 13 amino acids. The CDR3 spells CASSLSGGKPQHF. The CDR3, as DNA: TGTGCCAGCAGTTTATCGGGGGGGAAGCCCCAGCATTTT.

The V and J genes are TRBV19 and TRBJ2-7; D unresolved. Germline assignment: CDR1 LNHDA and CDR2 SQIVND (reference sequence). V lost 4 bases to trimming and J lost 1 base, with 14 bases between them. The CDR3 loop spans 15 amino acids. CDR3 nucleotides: TGTGCCAGTAGTAACCCCTTAACCGGTTCCTACGAGCAGTACTTC. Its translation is CASSNPLTGSYEQYF.

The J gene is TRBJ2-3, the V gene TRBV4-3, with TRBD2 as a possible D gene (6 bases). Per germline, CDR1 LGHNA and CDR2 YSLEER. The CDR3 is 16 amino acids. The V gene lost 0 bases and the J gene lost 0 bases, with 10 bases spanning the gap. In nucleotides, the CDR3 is TGCGCCAGCAGCCAAGAACGGGGGATCAGCACAGATACGCAGTATTTT. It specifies CASSQERGISTDTQYF.

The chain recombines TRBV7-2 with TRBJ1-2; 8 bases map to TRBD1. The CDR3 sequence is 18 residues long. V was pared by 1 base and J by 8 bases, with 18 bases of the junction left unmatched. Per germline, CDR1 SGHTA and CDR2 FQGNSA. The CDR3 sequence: CASSLVRGPGGGMRGYTF. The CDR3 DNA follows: TGTGCCAGCAGCTTAGTAAGGGGCCCAGGGGGCGGTATGCGAGGCTACACCTTC.

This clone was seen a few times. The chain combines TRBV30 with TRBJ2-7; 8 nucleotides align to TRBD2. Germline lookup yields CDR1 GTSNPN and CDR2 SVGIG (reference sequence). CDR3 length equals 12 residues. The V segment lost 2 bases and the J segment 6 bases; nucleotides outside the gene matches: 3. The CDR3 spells CAWSLGGGEQYF. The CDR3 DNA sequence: TGTGCCTGGAGTCTCGGGGGGGGCGAGCAGTACTTC.

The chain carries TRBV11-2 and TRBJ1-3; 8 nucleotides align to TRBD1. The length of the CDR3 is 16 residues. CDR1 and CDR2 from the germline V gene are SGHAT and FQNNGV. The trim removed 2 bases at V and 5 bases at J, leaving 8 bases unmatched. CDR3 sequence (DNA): TGTGCCAGCAGCTTACCACAGGGGGGCCGAAGAAACACCATATATTTT. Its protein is CASSLPQGGRRNTIYF.

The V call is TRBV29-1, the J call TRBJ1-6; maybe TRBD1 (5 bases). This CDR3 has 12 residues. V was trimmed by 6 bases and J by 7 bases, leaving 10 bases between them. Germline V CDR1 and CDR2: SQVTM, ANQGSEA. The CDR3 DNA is TGCAGCGTCGGGGAGGGGAATTCACCCCTCCACTTT. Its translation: CSVGEGNSPLHF.

CDR3 in DNA: TGCAGTGCTAGTGGGGGCCGTACTAACTATGGCTACACCTTC. Protein sequence: CSASGGRTNYGYTF. This sequence joins TRBV20-1 and TRBJ1-2; D may be TRBD1 (6 bases). The CDR3 covers 14 residues. V gave up 3 bases and J gave up 0 bases, with 11 bases separating them. In germline, CDR1 is DFQATT, CDR2 SNEGSKA (reference sequence).

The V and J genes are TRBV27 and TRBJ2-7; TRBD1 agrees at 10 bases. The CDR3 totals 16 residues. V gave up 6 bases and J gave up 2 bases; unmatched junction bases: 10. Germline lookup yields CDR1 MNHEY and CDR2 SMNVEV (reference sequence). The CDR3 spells CASSSRDRGRPYEQYF. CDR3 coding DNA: TGTGCCAGCAGCTCCCGGGACAGGGGACGTCCCTACGAGCAGTACTTC.

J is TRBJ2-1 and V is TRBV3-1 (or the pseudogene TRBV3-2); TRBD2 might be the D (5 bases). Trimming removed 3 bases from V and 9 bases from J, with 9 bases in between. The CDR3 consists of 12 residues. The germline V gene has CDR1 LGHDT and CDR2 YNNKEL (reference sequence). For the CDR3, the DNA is TGTGCCAGCAGCCAGTACGAGGGTGAGCAGTTCTTC. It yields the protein CASSQYEGEQFF.

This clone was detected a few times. As DNA, the CDR3 is TGTGCCAGCAGCTTAGGGGGAGATGACGAGCAGTACTTC. Protein: CASSLGGDDEQYF. This sequence joins TRBV11-2 and TRBJ2-7; tentative D call: TRBD2 (5 bases). This CDR3 contains 13 residues. Trimming cost V 1 base and J 5 bases, with 9 bases left between them. Germline lookup yields CDR1 SGHAT and CDR2 FQNNGV.

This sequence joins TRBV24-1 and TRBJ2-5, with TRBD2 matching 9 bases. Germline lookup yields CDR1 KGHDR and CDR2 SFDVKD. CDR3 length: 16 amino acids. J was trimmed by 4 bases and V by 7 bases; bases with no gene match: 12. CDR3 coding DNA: TGTGCCACCAGCCCGGGGGCTAGCGGGATCGGAGAGACCCAGTACTTC. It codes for CATSPGASGIGETQYF.

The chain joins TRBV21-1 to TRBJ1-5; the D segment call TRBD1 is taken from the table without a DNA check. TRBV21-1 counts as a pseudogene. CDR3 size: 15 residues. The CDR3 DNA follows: TGTGCCAGCAGCAAAGTTAGGCAGGGGCATCAGCCCCAGCATTTT. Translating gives CASSKVRQGHQPQHF.

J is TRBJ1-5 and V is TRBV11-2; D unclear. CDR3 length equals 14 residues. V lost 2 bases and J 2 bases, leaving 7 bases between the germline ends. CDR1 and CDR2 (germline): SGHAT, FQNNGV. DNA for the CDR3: TGTGCCAGCAGCTTAACCTCGGGCAATCAGCCCCAGCATTTT. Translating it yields CASSLTSGNQPQHF.

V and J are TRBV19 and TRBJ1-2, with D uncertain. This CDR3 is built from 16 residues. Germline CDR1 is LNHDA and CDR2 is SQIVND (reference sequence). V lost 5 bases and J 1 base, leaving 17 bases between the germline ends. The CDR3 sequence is CASSPNGRTFNYGYTF. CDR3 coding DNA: TGTGCCAGTAGTCCTAACGGCAGGACTTTTAACTATGGCTACACCTTC.

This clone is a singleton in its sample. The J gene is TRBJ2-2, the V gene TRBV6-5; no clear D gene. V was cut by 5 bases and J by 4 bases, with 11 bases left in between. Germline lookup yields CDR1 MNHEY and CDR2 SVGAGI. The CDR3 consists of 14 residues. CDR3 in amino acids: CASSPSGFTGELFF. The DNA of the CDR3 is TGTGCCAGCAGTCCCTCCGGGTTCACCGGGGAGCTGTTTTTT.

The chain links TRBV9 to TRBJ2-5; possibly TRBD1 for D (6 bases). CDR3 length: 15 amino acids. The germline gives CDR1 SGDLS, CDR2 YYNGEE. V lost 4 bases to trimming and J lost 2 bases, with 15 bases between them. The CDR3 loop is CASSPDMDSQETQYF. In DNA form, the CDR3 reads TGTGCCAGCAGCCCCGATATGGACAGTCAAGAGACCCAGTACTTC. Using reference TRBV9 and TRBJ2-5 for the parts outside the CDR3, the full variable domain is DSGVTQTPKHLITATGQRVTLRCSPRSGDLSVYWYQQSLDQGLQFLIQYYNGEERAKGNILERFSAQQFPDLHSELNLSSLELGDSALYFCASSPDMDSQETQYFGPGTRLLVL.

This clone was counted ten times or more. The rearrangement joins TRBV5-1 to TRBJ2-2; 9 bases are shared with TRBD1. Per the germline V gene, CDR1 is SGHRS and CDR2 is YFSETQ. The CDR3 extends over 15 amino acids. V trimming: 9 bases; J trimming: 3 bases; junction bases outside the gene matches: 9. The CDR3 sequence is CATRTGGVDTGELFF. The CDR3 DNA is TGCGCCACCCGAACAGGGGGCGTGGACACCGGGGAGCTGTTTTTT.

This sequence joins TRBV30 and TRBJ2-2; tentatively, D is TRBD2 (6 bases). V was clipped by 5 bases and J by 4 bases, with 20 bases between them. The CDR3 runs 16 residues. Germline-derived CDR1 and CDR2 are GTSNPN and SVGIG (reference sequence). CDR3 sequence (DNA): TGTGCCTGGGGCCGGAGATTAGCGGAGCCCACCGGGGAGCTGTTTTTT. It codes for CAWGRRLAEPTGELFF. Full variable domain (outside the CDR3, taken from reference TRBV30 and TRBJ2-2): SQTIHQWPATLVQPVGSPLSLECTVEGTSNPNLYWYRQAAGRGLQLLFYSVGIGQISSEVPQNLSASRPQDRQFILSSKKLLLSDSGFYLCAWGRRLAEPTGELFFGEGSRLTVL.

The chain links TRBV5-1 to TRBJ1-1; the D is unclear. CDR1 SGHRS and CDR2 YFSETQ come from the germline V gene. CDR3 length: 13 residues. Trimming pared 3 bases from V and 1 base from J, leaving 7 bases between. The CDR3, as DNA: TGCGCCAGCAGCTCGGGTGAGAACACTGAAGCTTTCTTT. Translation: CASSSGENTEAFF.

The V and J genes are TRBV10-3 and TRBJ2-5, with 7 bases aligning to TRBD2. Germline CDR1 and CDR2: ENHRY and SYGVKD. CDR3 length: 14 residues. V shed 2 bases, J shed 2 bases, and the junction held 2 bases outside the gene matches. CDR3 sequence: CAISEGTIQETQYF. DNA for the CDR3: TGTGCCATCAGTGAGGGGACTATTCAAGAGACCCAGTACTTC.

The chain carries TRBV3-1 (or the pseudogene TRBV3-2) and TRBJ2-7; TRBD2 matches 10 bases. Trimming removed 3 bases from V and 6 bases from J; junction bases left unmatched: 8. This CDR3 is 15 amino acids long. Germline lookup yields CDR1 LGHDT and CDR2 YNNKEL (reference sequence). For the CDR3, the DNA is TGTGCCAGCAGCCAGTCCGGGACTAGCGATACCGAGCAGTACTTC. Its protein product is CASSQSGTSDTEQYF.

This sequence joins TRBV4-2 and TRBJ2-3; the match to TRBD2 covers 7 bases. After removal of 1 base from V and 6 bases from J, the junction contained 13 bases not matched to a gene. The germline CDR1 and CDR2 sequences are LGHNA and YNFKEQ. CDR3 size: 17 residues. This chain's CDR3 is CASSQVPSGAAQDTQYF. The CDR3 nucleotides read TGTGCCAGCAGCCAAGTACCCAGCGGGGCGGCCCAGGATACGCAGTATTTT.

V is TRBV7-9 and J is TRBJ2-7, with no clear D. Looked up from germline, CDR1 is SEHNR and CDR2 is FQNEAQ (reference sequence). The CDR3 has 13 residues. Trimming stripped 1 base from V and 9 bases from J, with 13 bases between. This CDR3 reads CASSLEVLSRQYF. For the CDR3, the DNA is TGTGCCAGCAGCTTAGAGGTCCTCTCTAGGCAGTACTTC.

As DNA, the CDR3 is TGTGCCAGCAGTGTTAGGGCGGGAGCAGGAGATACGCAGTATTTT. Amino acids: CASSVRAGAGDTQYF. The chain links TRBV25-1 to TRBJ2-3; TRBD2 aligns across 7 bases. V trimming: 4 bases; J trimming: 5 bases; junction bases outside the gene matches: 9. Germline CDR1 reads MGHDK; CDR2 reads SYGVNS. The CDR3 loop spans 15 amino acids.

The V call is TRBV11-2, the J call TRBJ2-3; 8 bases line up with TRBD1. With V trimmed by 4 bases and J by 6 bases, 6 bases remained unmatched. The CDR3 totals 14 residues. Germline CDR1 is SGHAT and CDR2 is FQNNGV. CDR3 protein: CASSSQGAWDTQYF. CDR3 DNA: TGTGCCAGCAGCTCCCAGGGGGCATGGGATACGCAGTATTTT.

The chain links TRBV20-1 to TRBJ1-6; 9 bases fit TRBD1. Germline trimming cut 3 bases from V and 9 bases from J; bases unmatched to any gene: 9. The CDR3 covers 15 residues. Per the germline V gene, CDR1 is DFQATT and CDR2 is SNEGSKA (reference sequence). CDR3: CSASWPRQGGSPLHF. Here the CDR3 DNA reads TGCAGTGCTAGTTGGCCGCGACAGGGGGGTTCACCCCTCCACTTT.